These T cell receptor beta chains were read from a single sample in a study of T-cell memory formation after mild COVID-19. From the 5' RACE reads, TCRdb called clonotypes with MiXCR, one entry per CDR3 protein. This table holds over 45,000 distinct CDR3 sequences, about 30% found once. Input material: PBMCs or a T cell subset sorted from them (not recorded which). Receptors originate from a man between 18 and 35 years old who had mild COVID-19 (a few samples of this study predate the infection). Cell type and time point are not known. Each CDR3 is given without its conserved first and last residue. The order of the fields is V gene, CDR3 length, J gene, CDR3 protein.

TRBV5-1	13	TRBJ2-5	ASSLGDRNQETQY
TRBV27	14	TRBJ2-2	ASSLSQGTYTGELF
TRBV11-3	18	TRBJ2-5	ASSPRRGETSGGPQETQY
TRBV4-1	12	TRBJ2-5	ASSHGRGEETQY
TRBV3-1	12	TRBJ2-7	ASSQILAGNEQY
TRBV6-5	13	TRBJ2-1	ASSAAGPGGNEQF
TRBV7-8	13	TRBJ2-2	ASRAGTGDTGELF
TRBV3-1	11	TRBJ2-2	ASSHTNTGELF
TRBV11-3	14	TRBJ2-1	ASSLDRTDGYNEQF
TRBV7-2	13	TRBJ2-5	ASRNGLAGGETQY
TRBV7-3	13	TRBJ2-3	ASSHDGTSGDTQY
TRBV11-2	11	TRBJ1-1	ASSLDVGAEAF
TRBV7-2	11	TRBJ2-5	ASSSRGFETQY
TRBV20-1	13	TRBJ1-2	MHIPRDRGFHGYT
TRBV7-2	11	TRBJ2-5	ASSLGYRETQY
TRBV5-4	12	TRBJ2-2	ASSYPSGTGELF
TRBV7-9	14	TRBJ2-1	ASSPRGRGGLDEQF
TRBV7-9	13	TRBJ2-1	ASSPTWPGGNEQF
TRBV6-5	15	TRBJ1-2	ASSSPAGAKGDYGYT
TRBV20-1	9	TRBJ2-7	SGQISYEQY
TRBV4-3	13	TRBJ2-2	ACSPPAGGTGELF
TRBV20-1	16	TRBJ1-4	SAGGVCRRPATNEKLF
TRBV7-8	12	TRBJ1-6	ASGSGIWNSPLH
TRBV9	13	TRBJ2-1	ASSVEGLTYNEQF
TRBV10-3	12	TRBJ2-7	AIRLAGTSYEQY
TRBV6-6	13	TRBJ1-1	ASSYLSAGATEAF
TRBV6-5	12	TRBJ2-5	ASTDYQGGETQY
TRBV11-2	13	TRBJ2-3	ASTLSGGAIDTQY
TRBV19	10	TRBJ1-5	ASSIVNQPQH
TRBV15	13	TRBJ2-5	ATSRDGTGQETQY
TRBV20-1	12	TRBJ2-4	SARAQGAKNIQY
TRBV4-1	13	TRBJ2-3	ASSQVDLLGVTQY
TRBV15	12	TRBJ2-1	ATSGDSSYNEQF
TRBV7-8	13	TRBJ2-3	ASSPGIFSTDTQY
TRBV12-3/TRBV12-4	12	TRBJ2-3	ASSFGDPTDTQY
TRBV11-2	10	TRBJ2-7	ASSTLTHEQY
TRBV9	12	TRBJ2-5	ASSATGGKETQY
TRBV4-3	12	TRBJ1-2	ASSHKQTNYGYT
TRBV20-1	14	TRBJ2-1	SAREGVLRGDNEQF
TRBV29-1	13	TRBJ2-3	STTGLADSTDTQY
TRBV5-1	13	TRBJ2-7	ASSVRQGIPYEQY
TRBV28	10	TRBJ1-4	ATQGANEKLF
TRBV30	13	TRBJ2-3	AWSVSGGERDTQY
TRBV28	11	TRBJ2-5	ASSTDEQETQY
TRBV6-5	12	TRBJ1-5	ASSHTGTFQPQH
TRBV4-3	9	TRBJ1-5	ASEGAQPQH
TRBV4-1	13	TRBJ1-5	ASSQDVQGNQPQH
TRBV12-3/TRBV12-4	14	TRBJ1-2	ASSGLGRGSIYGYT
TRBV4-3	11	TRBJ1-1	ASSQDGGTEAF
TRBV6-2/TRBV6-3	14	TRBJ2-7	ASSSVIGTDAYEQY
TRBV6-5	9	TRBJ1-2	ASSYGQGYT
TRBV27	13	TRBJ1-5	ASSWGSGPNQPQH
TRBV27	10	TRBJ2-1	ASTSWGNEQF